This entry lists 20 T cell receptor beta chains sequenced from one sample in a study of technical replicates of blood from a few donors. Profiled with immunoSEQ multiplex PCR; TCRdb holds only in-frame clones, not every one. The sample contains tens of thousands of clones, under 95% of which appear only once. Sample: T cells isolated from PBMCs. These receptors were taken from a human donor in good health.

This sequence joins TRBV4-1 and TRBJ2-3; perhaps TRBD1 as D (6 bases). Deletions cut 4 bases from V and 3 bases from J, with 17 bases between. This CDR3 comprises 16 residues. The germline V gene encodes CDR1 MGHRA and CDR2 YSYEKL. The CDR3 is CASSPQETQGTDTQYF. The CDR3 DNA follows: TGCGCCAGCAGCCCGCAGGAAACTCAGGGGACAGATACGCAGTATTTT.

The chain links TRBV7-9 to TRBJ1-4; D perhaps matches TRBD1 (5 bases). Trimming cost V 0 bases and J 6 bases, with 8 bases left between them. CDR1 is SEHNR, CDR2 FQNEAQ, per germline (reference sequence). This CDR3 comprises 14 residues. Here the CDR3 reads CASSLAWGDEKLFF. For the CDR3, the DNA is TGTGCCAGCAGCTTAGCGTGGGGGGATGAAAAACTGTTTTTT.

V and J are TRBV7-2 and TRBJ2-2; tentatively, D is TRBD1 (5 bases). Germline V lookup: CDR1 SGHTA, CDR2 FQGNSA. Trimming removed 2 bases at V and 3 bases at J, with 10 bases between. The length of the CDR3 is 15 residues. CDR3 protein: CASSLWGRDTGELFF. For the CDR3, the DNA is TGTGCCAGCAGCTTATGGGGCAGGGACACCGGGGAGCTGTTTTTT. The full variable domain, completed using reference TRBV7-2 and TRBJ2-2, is GAGVSQSPSNKVTEKGKDVELRCDPISGHTALYWYRQSLGQGLEFLIYFQGNSAPDKSGLPSDRFSAERTGGSVSTLTIQRTQQEDSAVYLCASSLWGRDTGELFFGEGSRLTVL.

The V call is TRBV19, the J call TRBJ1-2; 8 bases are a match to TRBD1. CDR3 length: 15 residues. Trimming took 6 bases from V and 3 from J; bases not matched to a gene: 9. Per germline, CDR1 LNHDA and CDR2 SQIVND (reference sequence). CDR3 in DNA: TGTGCCAGTAGGATCCCAATGACAGGGGACTATGGCTACACCTTC. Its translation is CASRIPMTGDYGYTF.

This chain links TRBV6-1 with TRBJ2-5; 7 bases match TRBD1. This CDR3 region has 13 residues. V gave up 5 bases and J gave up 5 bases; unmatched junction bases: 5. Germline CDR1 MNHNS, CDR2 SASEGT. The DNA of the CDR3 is TGTGCCAGCAGTCGAACAGGGGTTGAGACCCAGTACTTC. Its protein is CASSRTGVETQYF.

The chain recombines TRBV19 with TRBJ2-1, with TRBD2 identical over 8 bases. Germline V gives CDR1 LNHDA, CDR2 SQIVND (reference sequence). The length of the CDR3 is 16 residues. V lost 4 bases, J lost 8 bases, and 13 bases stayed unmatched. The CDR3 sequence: CASSTPLREGLDEQFF. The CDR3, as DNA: TGTGCCAGTAGTACCCCTCTCCGGGAGGGTTTGGATGAGCAGTTCTTC.

The CDR3 is CASSPGDTEAFF. The CDR3 nucleotides read TGTGCCAGCAGTCCAGGGGACACTGAAGCTTTCTTT. The chain employs TRBV6-5 and TRBJ1-1; TRBD1 might be the D (6 bases). Germline V gene sequence: CDR1 MNHEY, CDR2 SVGAGI. The ends were cut back, 5 bases at V and 3 bases at J, with 7 bases in the middle. The CDR3 has 12 amino acids.

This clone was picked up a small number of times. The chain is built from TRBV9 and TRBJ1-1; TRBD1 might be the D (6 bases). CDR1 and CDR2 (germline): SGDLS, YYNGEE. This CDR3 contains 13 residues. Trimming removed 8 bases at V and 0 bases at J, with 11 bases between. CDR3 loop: CASSTGMNTEAFF. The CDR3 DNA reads TGTGCCAGTTCGACAGGCATGAACACTGAAGCTTTCTTT.

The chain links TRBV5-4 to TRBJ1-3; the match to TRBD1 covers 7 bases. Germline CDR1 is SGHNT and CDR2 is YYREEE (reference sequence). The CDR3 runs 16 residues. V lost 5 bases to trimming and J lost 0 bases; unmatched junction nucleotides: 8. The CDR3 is CASSQRTGLSGNTIYF. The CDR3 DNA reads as TGTGCCAGCAGTCAACGGACAGGCCTCTCTGGAAACACCATATATTTT. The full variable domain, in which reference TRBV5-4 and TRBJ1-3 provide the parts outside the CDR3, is ETGVTQSPTHLIKTRGQQVTLRCSSQSGHNTVSWYQQALGQGPQFIFQYYREEENGRGNFPPRFSGLQFPNYSSELNVNALELDDSALYLCASSQRTGLSGNTIYFGEGSWLTVV.

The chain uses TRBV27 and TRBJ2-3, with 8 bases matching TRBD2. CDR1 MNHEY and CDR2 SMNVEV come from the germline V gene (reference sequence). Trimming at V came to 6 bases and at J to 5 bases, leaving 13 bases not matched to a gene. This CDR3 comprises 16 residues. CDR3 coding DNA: TGTGCCAGCAGCCCCTTCTCAGCGGGAGTGGGAGATACGCAGTATTTT. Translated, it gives CASSPFSAGVGDTQYF.

CDR3 bases: TGTGCTAGTAGCTCCGGGACTAGCCTAGAGCAGTTCTTC. It is translated as CASSSGTSLEQFF. This chain connects TRBV12-5 to TRBJ2-1, with 9 positions matching TRBD2. Unmatched junction bases numbered 9, after V lost 8 bases and J lost 10 bases. Germline V gene data show CDR1 as LGHNT and CDR2 as FRNRAP. The CDR3 covers 13 residues.

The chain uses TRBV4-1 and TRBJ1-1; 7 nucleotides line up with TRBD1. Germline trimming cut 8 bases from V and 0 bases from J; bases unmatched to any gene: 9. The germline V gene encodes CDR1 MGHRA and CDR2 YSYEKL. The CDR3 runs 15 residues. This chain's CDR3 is CASAWTGRMNTEAFF. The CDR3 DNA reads TGCGCCAGCGCATGGACAGGACGTATGAACACTGAAGCTTTCTTT.

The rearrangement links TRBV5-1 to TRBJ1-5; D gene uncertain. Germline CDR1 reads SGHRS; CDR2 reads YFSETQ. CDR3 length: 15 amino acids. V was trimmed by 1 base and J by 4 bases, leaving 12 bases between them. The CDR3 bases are TGCGCCAGCAGCTTGTCATTTGGAGGGAATCAGCCCCAGCATTTT. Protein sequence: CASSLSFGGNQPQHF. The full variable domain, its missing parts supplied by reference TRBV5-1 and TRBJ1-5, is KAGVTQTPRYLIKTRGQQVTLSCSPISGHRSVSWYQQTPGQGLQFLFEYFSETQRNKGNFPGRFSGRQFSNSRSEMNVSTLELGDSALYLCASSLSFGGNQPQHFGDGTRLSIL.

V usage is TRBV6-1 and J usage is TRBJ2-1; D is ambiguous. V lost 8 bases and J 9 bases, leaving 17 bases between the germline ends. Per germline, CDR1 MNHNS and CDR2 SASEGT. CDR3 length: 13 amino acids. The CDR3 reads CASYEPQSREQFF. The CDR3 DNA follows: TGTGCCAGCTATGAACCCCAAAGCCGTGAGCAGTTCTTC.

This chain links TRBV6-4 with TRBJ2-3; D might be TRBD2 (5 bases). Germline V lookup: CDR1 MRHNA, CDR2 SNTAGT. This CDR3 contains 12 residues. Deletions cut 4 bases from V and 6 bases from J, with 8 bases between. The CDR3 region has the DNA TGTGCCAGCAGTGGATCGGGGGATACGCAGTATTTT. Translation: CASSGSGDTQYF.

This CDR3 is CASSLGLLAGRTDTQYF. For the CDR3, the DNA is TGTGCCAGCAGCTTAGGATTGCTAGCGGGCCGCACAGATACGCAGTATTTT. The chain joins TRBV11-2 to TRBJ2-3; 8 bases fit TRBD2. Germline V gene data show CDR1 as SGHAT and CDR2 as FQNNGV. The CDR3 loop spans 17 amino acids. With 1 base clipped from V and 1 base from J, the junction kept 7 bases outside the gene matches.

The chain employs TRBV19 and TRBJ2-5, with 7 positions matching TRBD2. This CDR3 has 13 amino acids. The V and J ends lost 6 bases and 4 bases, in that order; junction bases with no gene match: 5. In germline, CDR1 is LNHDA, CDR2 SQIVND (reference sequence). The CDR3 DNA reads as TGTGCCAGTAGGCGGGGGATCGGAGAGACCCAGTACTTC. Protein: CASRRGIGETQYF.

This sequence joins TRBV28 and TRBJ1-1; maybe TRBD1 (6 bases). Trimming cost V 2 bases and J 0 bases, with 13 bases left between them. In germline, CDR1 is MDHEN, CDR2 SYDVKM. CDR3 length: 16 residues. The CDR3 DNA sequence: TGTGCCAGCAGTTTAATTCAGGGGTCCCTGAACACTGAAGCTTTCTTT. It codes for CASSLIQGSLNTEAFF.

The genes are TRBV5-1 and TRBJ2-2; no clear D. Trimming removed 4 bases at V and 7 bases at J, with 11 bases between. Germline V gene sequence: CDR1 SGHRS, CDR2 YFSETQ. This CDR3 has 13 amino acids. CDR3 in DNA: TGCGCCAGCAGCCCCCATGACAACGGGGAGCTGTTTTTT. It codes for CASSPHDNGELFF.

CDR3 sequence (DNA): TGTGCCAGCAGTGTTAAGGCGGGGAACACTGAAGCTTTCTTT. It codes for CASSVKAGNTEAFF. V usage is TRBV6-1 and J usage is TRBJ1-1; D is undetermined. Per the germline V gene, CDR1 is MNHNS and CDR2 is SASEGT. The CDR3 runs 14 residues. V was cut by 4 bases and J by 1 base, with 10 bases left in between.